This passage covers 30 T cell receptor beta chains from one sample sequenced in a study of blood T cell repertoires in COVID-19. Sequencing was performed with immunoSEQ multiplex PCR; in TCRdb, only in-frame clones are kept and a portion is missing. The sample holds roughly 100,000 clones, 70% to 90% seen once. Sequencing input: peripheral blood. The receptors were gathered from a woman aged 80 or over with acute or convalescent COVID-19.

This chain uses TRBV13 with TRBJ2-7, with 9 bases matching TRBD1. Germline CDR1 PRHDT, CDR2 FYEKMQ (reference sequence). The CDR3 has 14 residues. After removal of 3 bases from V and 2 bases from J, the junction contained 2 bases not matched to a gene. CDR3: CASSFTGGTYEQYF. The CDR3 coding sequence is TGTGCCAGCAGCTTTACAGGGGGCACCTACGAGCAGTACTTC.

The CDR3 DNA follows: TGTGCCAGTAGTTCCGGGACAGGGGACCATAGCAATCAGCCCCAGCATTTT. Its translation: CASSSGTGDHSNQPQHF. This sequence joins TRBV19 and TRBJ1-5; the match to TRBD1 covers 10 bases. Germline CDR1 and CDR2: LNHDA and SQIVND (reference sequence). The V segment lost 5 bases and the J segment 0 bases; nucleotides outside the gene matches: 7. The CDR3 spans 17 residues.

This clone was seen a handful of times. The rearrangement joins TRBV5-1 to TRBJ1-1; D remains unclear. Germline lookup yields CDR1 SGHRS and CDR2 YFSETQ. Deletions cut 6 bases from V and 0 bases from J, with 18 bases between. The CDR3 loop spans 16 amino acids. CDR3 sequence (DNA): TGCGCCAGCACTAGAATGGGCGGGAGCATGAACACTGAAGCTTTCTTT. This gives the protein CASTRMGGSMNTEAFF.

The rearrangement joins TRBV2 to TRBJ2-3; possibly TRBD1 for D (5 bases). Trimming pared 3 bases from V and 9 bases from J, leaving 16 bases between. The germline CDR1 and CDR2 sequences are SNHLY and FYNNEI. The CDR3 contains 14 residues. The CDR3 DNA sequence: TGTGCCAGCAGTGAGTCAGGGATCGCGGCCACGCAGTATTTT. Translating gives CASSESGIAATQYF.

The chain recombines TRBV28 with TRBJ2-7; D not certain. The ends were cut back, 5 bases at V and 6 bases at J, with 11 bases in the middle. There are 12 residues in the CDR3. The germline V gene has CDR1 MDHEN and CDR2 SYDVKM. For the CDR3, the DNA is TGTGCCAGCAGTCTTAAGCCCTTCGAGCAGTACTTC. It codes for CASSLKPFEQYF.

The J gene is TRBJ2-7, the V gene TRBV28, with TRBD2 matching 11 bases. The V gene end was trimmed by 7 bases and the J gene end by 6 bases; junction bases not matched to a gene: 8. CDR3 length: 14 amino acids. Germline V lookup: CDR1 MDHEN, CDR2 SYDVKM. The CDR3 loop reads CASTFLAGGSEQYF. CDR3 coding DNA: TGTGCCAGCACCTTTTTAGCGGGGGGGAGCGAGCAGTACTTC.

For the CDR3, the DNA is TGCGCCAGCAGCCCCCAGCGGGGGCGGGAAGAGACCCAGTACTTC. It encodes CASSPQRGREETQYF. This chain connects TRBV4-1 to TRBJ2-5; 8 nucleotides agree with TRBD2. Germline CDR1 reads MGHRA; CDR2 reads YSYEKL. With V trimmed by 4 bases and J by 3 bases, 7 bases remained unmatched. This CDR3 spans 15 amino acids.

The rearrangement uses TRBV5-1 and TRBJ1-4; D is possibly TRBD1 (6 bases). V was cut by 4 bases and J by 5 bases, with 36 bases left in between. This CDR3 is 22 amino acids long. Germline assignment: CDR1 SGHRS and CDR2 YFSETQ. CDR3 amino acids: CASSQFSQGKRHNGDRNEKLFF. The DNA of the CDR3 is TGCGCCAGCAGCCAGTTTTCCCAGGGGAAACGGCACAACGGCGATAGAAATGAAAAACTGTTTTTT. The full variable domain, in which reference TRBV5-1 and TRBJ1-4 provide the parts outside the CDR3, is KAGVTQTPRYLIKTRGQQVTLSCSPISGHRSVSWYQQTPGQGLQFLFEYFSETQRNKGNFPGRFSGRQFSNSRSEMNVSTLELGDSALYLCASSQFSQGKRHNGDRNEKLFFGSGTQLSVL.

J is TRBJ1-6 and V is TRBV2; TRBD1 might be the D (6 bases). Per the germline V gene, CDR1 is SNHLY and CDR2 is FYNNEI. Trimming cost V 3 bases and J 10 bases, with 16 bases left between them. CDR3 length equals 15 residues. In DNA form, the CDR3 reads TGTGCCAGCAGTGACGGCCAGGGGATATACTCACCCCTCCACTTT. The encoded protein is CASSDGQGIYSPLHF.

The chain joins TRBV7-3 to TRBJ2-3; TRBD2 might be the D (5 bases). This CDR3 region has 14 residues. Per the germline V gene, CDR1 is SGHTA and CDR2 is FQGTGA. Trimming took 6 bases from V and 3 from J, leaving 13 bases between them. CDR3 nucleotide sequence: TGTGCCAGCAGTAAAGAGGGTCGAACAGATACGCAGTATTTT. This translates into CASSKEGRTDTQYF.

The V gene is TRBV19, the J gene TRBJ2-7; perhaps TRBD1 as D (5 bases). CDR1 is LNHDA and CDR2 is SQIVND in the germline V gene (reference sequence). The CDR3 totals 15 residues. Between the trimmed V and J ends, which lost 6 bases and 2 bases, there was a span of 17 bases. CDR3: CASRAMGRYPYEQYF. The CDR3 bases are TGTGCCAGTAGGGCAATGGGGCGCTACCCCTACGAGCAGTACTTC. Using reference TRBV19 and TRBJ2-7 for the parts outside the CDR3, the full variable domain is DGGITQSPKYLFRKEGQNVTLSCEQNLNHDAMYWYRQDPGQGLRLIYYSQIVNDFQKGDIAEGYSVSREKKESFPLTVTSAQKNPTAFYLCASRAMGRYPYEQYFGPGTRLTVT.

V is TRBV28 and J is TRBJ2-1, with 8 nucleotides matching TRBD2. The CDR3 contains 16 residues. V gave up 5 bases and J gave up 0 bases; unmatched junction bases: 6. Germline V gene data show CDR1 as MDHEN and CDR2 as SYDVKM. Here the CDR3 reads CASSLIAGRSYNEQFF. The CDR3 DNA follows: TGTGCCAGCAGTCTAATAGCGGGGCGCTCCTACAATGAGCAGTTCTTC.

This chain joins TRBV6-5 and TRBJ2-5; 10 bases agree with TRBD1. This CDR3 contains 14 residues. The V segment lost 7 bases and the J segment 5 bases; nucleotides outside the gene matches: 7. Germline-derived CDR1 and CDR2 are MNHEY and SVGAGI. This chain's CDR3 is CASKRTGGDETQYF. CDR3 sequence (DNA): TGTGCCAGCAAAAGGACAGGGGGAGATGAGACCCAGTACTTC.

The chain uses TRBV7-4 and TRBJ2-7, with D perhaps matching TRBD1 (7 bases). The V end lost 6 bases, the J end lost 4 bases, and 22 bases lay between the germline ends. The CDR3 covers 16 residues. Germline lookup yields CDR1 SGHVT and CDR2 SQSDAQ. The CDR3 DNA sequence: TGTGCCAGCAGTTGGGGGGCAAGGGGGCCCCTTTACGAGCAGTACTTC. Protein product: CASSWGARGPLYEQYF.

The chain uses TRBV7-9 and TRBJ1-6, with TRBD1 matching 7 bases. V was pared by 4 bases and J by 6 bases, with 9 bases of the junction left unmatched. The CDR3 loop spans 16 amino acids. The germline V gene has CDR1 SEHNR and CDR2 FQNEAQ (reference sequence). CDR3 in amino acids: CASSWAGGPGNSPLHF. The CDR3 nucleotides are TGTGCCAGCAGCTGGGCAGGGGGACCTGGTAATTCACCCCTCCACTTT.

This clone is a singleton in its sample. This chain joins TRBV6-5 and TRBJ1-1; the match to TRBD1 covers 8 bases. The V gene end was trimmed by 5 bases and the J gene end by 5 bases; junction bases not matched to a gene: 10. There are 15 residues in the CDR3. CDR1 and CDR2 from the germline V gene are MNHEY and SVGAGI. CDR3 DNA sequence: TGTGCCAGCAGTCGAGGGACAGGACGGGAGACTGAAGCTTTCTTT. This encodes CASSRGTGRETEAFF.

The V call is TRBV11-2, the J call TRBJ1-3; 7 nucleotides agree with TRBD1. CDR1 is SGHAT and CDR2 is FQNNGV in the germline V gene. The CDR3 length is 16 residues. The V segment lost 5 bases and the J segment 3 bases; nucleotides outside the gene matches: 10. Here the CDR3 reads CASSLRRTGVGNTIYF. The CDR3 DNA follows: TGTGCCAGCAGCCTGCGAAGGACAGGAGTTGGAAACACCATATATTTT.

This chain joins TRBV11-2 and TRBJ2-3; 7 nucleotides agree with TRBD2. The CDR3 contains 17 residues. Trimming removed 0 bases from V and 2 bases from J; junction bases left unmatched: 8. CDR1 is SGHAT, CDR2 FQNNGV, per germline. The CDR3: CASSLEGRGPPTDTQYF. CDR3 DNA sequence: TGTGCCAGCAGCTTAGAGGGGAGGGGCCCCCCCACAGATACGCAGTATTTT.

The chain carries TRBV6-5 and TRBJ1-6; the match to TRBD1 covers 7 bases. The CDR3 covers 15 residues. Per germline, CDR1 MNHEY and CDR2 SVGAGI. The V and J ends lost 3 bases and 9 bases, in that order; junction bases with no gene match: 8. The CDR3 DNA reads TGTGCCAGCAGTTATTCGACAGGGTCCCTTTCACCCCTCCACTTT. As protein: CASSYSTGSLSPLHF.

The V and J genes are TRBV30 and TRBJ2-1, with 9 bases identical to TRBD1. Germline trimming cut 2 bases from V and 3 bases from J; bases unmatched to any gene: 5. This CDR3 is built from 15 residues. Germline CDR1 GTSNPN, CDR2 SVGIG (reference sequence). The CDR3 spells CAWSRRTGVYNEQFF. CDR3 DNA sequence: TGTGCCTGGAGTAGAAGGACAGGGGTCTACAATGAGCAGTTCTTC. The full variable domain, completed using reference TRBV30 and TRBJ2-1, is SQTIHQWPATLVQPVGSPLSLECTVEGTSNPNLYWYRQAAGRGLQLLFYSVGIGQISSEVPQNLSASRPQDRQFILSSKKLLLSDSGFYLCAWSRRTGVYNEQFFGPGTRLTVL.

The rearrangement links TRBV29-1 to TRBJ1-3; 9 bases fit TRBD1. The CDR3 contains 15 residues. From germline, CDR1 is SQVTM and CDR2 ANQGSEA. The ends lost 4 bases at V and 4 bases at J; junction bases unmatched: 8. Here the CDR3 reads CSVAPGQGLGNTIYF. As DNA, the CDR3 is TGCAGCGTTGCACCGGGACAGGGTTTAGGAAACACCATATATTTT.

Worth noting for this clone: One end of the junction varies from germline; a read error may be responsible. The chain is built from TRBV7-9 and TRBJ2-1; 9 bases match TRBD2. CDR3 length: 17 residues. Germline CDR1 SEHNR, CDR2 FQNEAQ (reference sequence). CDR3 sequence: CASSLGGGLAQYNEQFF. The DNA of the CDR3 is TGTGCCAGCAGTTTAGGAGGTGGACTAGCGCAATACAATGAGCAGTTCTTC.

This clone was observed at least ten times. The V gene is TRBV5-1, the J gene TRBJ1-2; maybe TRBD1 (6 bases). The CDR3 extends over 13 amino acids. V was pared by 1 base and J by 6 bases, with 10 bases between. Germline loops: CDR1 SGHRS, CDR2 YFSETQ. The CDR3 reads CASSLSGADGYTF. CDR3 nucleotide sequence: TGCGCCAGCAGCTTGTCAGGGGCCGATGGCTACACCTTC.

This chain uses TRBV9 with TRBJ1-2; 9 nucleotides line up with TRBD1. The CDR3 spans 13 residues. V lost 4 bases to trimming and J lost 4 bases; unmatched junction nucleotides: 2. Germline CDR1 and CDR2: SGDLS and YYNGEE. The CDR3 here is CASSRTGVYGYTF. CDR3 in DNA: TGTGCCAGCAGCAGGACAGGGGTCTATGGCTACACCTTC. Based on the CDR3 plus reference TRBV9 and TRBJ1-2, the full variable domain is DSGVTQTPKHLITATGQRVTLRCSPRSGDLSVYWYQQSLDQGLQFLIQYYNGEERAKGNILERFSAQQFPDLHSELNLSSLELGDSALYFCASSRTGVYGYTFGSGTRLTVV.

V gene TRBV29-1 combines with J gene TRBJ2-3; D might be TRBD2 (6 bases). The germline V gene encodes CDR1 SQVTM and CDR2 ANQGSEA. The CDR3 consists of 12 residues. Trimming pared 3 bases from V and 6 bases from J, leaving 10 bases between. The CDR3 sequence is CSVDSGVDTQYF. CDR3 DNA: TGCAGCGTTGACTCGGGAGTGGATACGCAGTATTTT.

The rearrangement links TRBV24-1 to TRBJ1-1; 9 bases agree with TRBD1. This CDR3 is 11 amino acids long. Germline V CDR1 and CDR2: KGHDR, SFDVKD. With V trimmed by 11 bases and J by 4 bases, 1 base remained unmatched. CDR3 DNA: TGTGCCAAGACAGGGGGCACTGAAGCTTTCTTT. Its translation: CAKTGGTEAFF.

V gene TRBV29-1 combines with J gene TRBJ2-3; no clear D gene. V lost 0 bases and J lost 5, with 12 bases in between. This CDR3 is 14 amino acids long. Germline values: CDR1 SQVTM, CDR2 ANQGSEA. This chain's CDR3 is CSVEDPYQRDTQYF. CDR3 nucleotides: TGCAGCGTTGAAGATCCCTATCAACGAGATACGCAGTATTTT.

The chain has TRBV7-8 and TRBJ1-2; 8 nucleotides agree with TRBD1. In germline, CDR1 is SGHVS, CDR2 FQNEAQ. V lost 5 bases to trimming and J lost 2 bases; unmatched junction nucleotides: 4. The CDR3 consists of 14 residues. As DNA, the CDR3 is TGTGCCAGCAGCCCGGGACAGGCCAACTATGGCTACACCTTC. This gives the protein CASSPGQANYGYTF.

The chain couples TRBV4-2 to TRBJ1-1, with 10 bases matching TRBD1. Trimming removed 1 base from V and 3 bases from J; junction bases left unmatched: 2. The germline CDR1 and CDR2 sequences are LGHNA and YNFKEQ. This CDR3 spans 15 amino acids. The DNA for the CDR3 is TGTGCCAGCAGCCAAGGGACAGGGGGGGACACTGAAGCTTTCTTT. This gives the protein CASSQGTGGDTEAFF.

The J gene is TRBJ2-5, the V gene TRBV6-5; weak D call: TRBD2 (5 bases). From germline, CDR1 is MNHEY and CDR2 SVGAGI. This CDR3 has 11 residues. V was pared by 11 bases and J by 5 bases, with 12 bases between. The CDR3 spells CAPRRWETQYF. The CDR3 DNA sequence: TGTGCCCCTCGGAGGTGGGAGACCCAGTACTTC.